A selection of T cell receptor beta chains follows, all from one sample in a study of beta chain features in type 1 diabetes. The data were produced by immunoSEQ multiplex PCR, yet TCRdb's version contains in-frame clones alone and is incomplete. The data show a few hundred thousand clones, with approximately 14% seen just once and roughly 0.019% held by the top ten. Sequencing was carried out using naive CD4+ T cells from blood. The receptors were sampled from a man aged 30 to 39 with type 1 diabetes. CDR3s include the opening cysteine and the closing phenylalanine or tryptophan. Fields, in order: clone size, J gene, V gene, D gene, CDR3 DNA, CDR3 protein. The D gene is left open where the match is weak. A clone size is listed for some rows: how often the clone was seen (once, few, many), or a class if it is expanded.

few TRBJ1-1 TRBV10-3 TRBD1 TGTGCCGCCGGGACAGGGGACATCGCTGAAGCTTTCTTT CAAGTGDIAEAFF
. TRBJ1-2 TRBV9 TRBD1 TGTGCCAGCAGCGTTGGACAGGGGCCCTCCTTTGGCTACACCTTC CASSVGQGPSFGYTF
few TRBJ2-2 TRBV19 TRBD1 TGTGCCAGTAGTATTGCACAGGGGGGCGCCGGGGAGCTGTTTTTT CASSIAQGGAGELFF
few TRBJ1-1 TRBV5-4 . TGTGCCAGCAGCCCTAGGACAAACACTGAAGCTTTCTTT CASSPRTNTEAFF
few TRBJ2-3 TRBV9 TRBD2 TGTGCCAGCAGCGGGAGTCCGGGACTAGCGGGGGCGCCTGGGGGTTGGGATACGCAGTATTTT CASSGSPGLAGAPGGWDTQYF
. TRBJ1-1 TRBV30 . TGTGCCTGGAGTGTGGCGGGGGGGACCACTGAAGCTTTCTTT CAWSVAGGTTEAFF
. TRBJ2-2 TRBV6-5 . TGTGCCAGCAGTCCCCGACCAGGCACCGGGGAGCTGTTTTTT CASSPRPGTGELFF
few TRBJ2-3 TRBV25-1 TRBD2 TGTGCCAGCACCCGGGGGGGTTCAGATACGCAGTATTTT CASTRGGSDTQYF
few TRBJ2-1 TRBV7-2 . TGTGCCAGCAGTCTAAGTGGCAATGAGCAGTTCTTC CASSLSGNEQFF
few TRBJ2-1 TRBV5-1 . TGCGCCAGCAGCCTCGGGACTGGCTCCTACAATGAGCAGTTCTTC CASSLGTGSYNEQFF
. TRBJ1-5 TRBV18 TRBD1 TGTGCCAGCTCACCAGACAGGGGGAATCAGCCCCAGCATTTT CASSPDRGNQPQHF
. TRBJ2-5 TRBV5-1 . TGCGCCAGCAGTTGGGGGGTCCAAGAGACCCAGTACTTC CASSWGVQETQYF
few TRBJ2-1 TRBV6-5 . TGTGCCAGCAGTCCCGAGGGTTACAATGAGCAGTTCTTC CASSPEGYNEQFF
. TRBJ2-7 TRBV9 TRBD2 TGTGCCAGCAGCGTAAATAGCGGGGCCTCCTACGAGCAGTACTTC CASSVNSGASYEQYF
few TRBJ1-1 TRBV5-1 . TGCGCCAGCAGCTTAGAGGGCCGGGACACTGAAGCTTTCTTT CASSLEGRDTEAFF
few TRBJ2-5 TRBV18 TRBD2 TGTGCCAGCTCACCCGGGACTAGCTCGCAGACCCAGTACTTC CASSPGTSSQTQYF
. TRBJ2-2 TRBV29-1 . TGCAGCGTTGGGGAGCGTGCCAACACCGGGGAGCTGTTTTTT CSVGERANTGELFF
few TRBJ1-2 TRBV4-2 . TGTGCCAGCAGCCTCGGCGGAGGGACCGGCTACACCTTC CASSLGGGTGYTF
. TRBJ2-2 TRBV30 TRBD1 TGTGCCTGGAGGGACAGGGGAGACGGGGAGCTGTTTTTT CAWRDRGDGELFF
few TRBJ1-2 TRBV5-1 TRBD1 TGCGCCAGCAGCTTGACCGGGACAGGGCAATATGGCTACACCTTC CASSLTGTGQYGYTF
. TRBJ1-1 TRBV30 . TGTGCCTGGAGTAGGGGGAGGAACACTGAAGCTTTCTTT CAWSRGRNTEAFF
few TRBJ1-1 TRBV19 . TGTGCCAGTACCTCAGGAGGGTTGGGTGGTTTTGAAGCTTTCTTT CASTSGGLGGFEAFF
. TRBJ2-7 TRBV27 TRBD1 TGTGCCAGCAGCGGACAGGGTCGGAACTACGAGCAGTACTTC CASSGQGRNYEQYF
. TRBJ2-1 TRBV5-1 TRBD1 TGCGCCAGCAGCTTGGTTGGGGCAGGGGGCACCTACAATGAGCAGTTCTTC CASSLVGAGGTYNEQFF
few TRBJ1-4 TRBV30 TRBD1 TGTGCCTGGAGTCGCAGGGGGACTAATGAAAAACTGTTTTTT CAWSRRGTNEKLFF
few TRBJ2-1 TRBV5-1 TRBD2 TGCGCCAGCCTATCCGGGACTAGCGGGAGTGGTCATGAGCAGTTCTTC CASLSGTSGSGHEQFF